The entry below gives a single TCR beta chain sequence along with its context. The antigen remains unidentified. The data originate from a study of vaccination and CD4 T cells after COVID-19. Across the whole study: In culture, cells were exposed to overlapping spike peptides from SARS-CoV-2, HCoV-NL63, HCoV-OC43 and HCoV-229E.

CDR3 size: 14 residues. From germline, CDR1 is SEHNR and CDR2 FQNEAQ (reference sequence). Trimming stripped 1 base from V and 7 bases from J, with 11 bases between. Stated time point: late sampling 161 to 241 days after vaccination in a few convalescent patients. The treatment is: 10-day PBMC culture with coronavirus spike peptide pools or control peptides (ViraFEST assay). Cultures used around 2 million PBMCs per well, about 10 IU/ml IL-2 and approximately 9.6 ug/ml peptides. The Oncomine TCR Beta short-read assay was applied to DNA of cultured CD4+ T cells. Once CD4+ T cells had been cultured, genomic DNA was extracted from them. TCRdb processed the PCR reads anew with MiXCR; each CDR3 protein has one entry. Of about 26,000 distinct CDR3 sequences listed, 36% were seen once; the top ten hold about 3.7%.

The gene calls are TRBV7-9 and TRBJ2-1, with D possibly TRBD2 on 6 matching bases. The clonotype was recovered from a human donor who had recovered from COVID-19. Sequenced here: CD4+ T cells from blood, cultured in vitro, sampled about 7 months after SARS-CoV-2 vaccination. In DNA form, the CDR3 reads TGTGCCAGCAGCTTAGAGGAGGGCCTAAATGAGCAGTTCTTC. Protein sequence: CASSLEEGLNEQFF.